This entry lists 18 T cell receptor beta chains sequenced from one sample in a study of blood T cell repertoires in COVID-19. Clones were sequenced by immunoSEQ multiplex PCR, and TCRdb holds only the in-frame ones, with some missing. The sample carries a few hundred thousand clones, nearly 90% recorded once. The specimen was PBMCs or T cells enriched from blood (not recorded which). These receptors came from a woman younger than 45 who had recovered from COVID-19.

A single count supports this clone. The V call is TRBV19, the J call TRBJ2-7; 11 nucleotides agree with TRBD2. The CDR3 has 17 amino acids. Germline CDR1 LNHDA, CDR2 SQIVND (reference sequence). The J segment lost 3 bases and the V segment lost 5 bases, leaving 12 bases of the junction unmatched. In nucleotides, the CDR3 is TGTGCCAGTAGTCTAGCCCCTACTAGCGGGAGTATCTACGAGCAGTACTTC. It encodes CASSLAPTSGSIYEQYF.

The chain links TRBV5-1 to TRBJ2-2; D gene uncertain. The germline V gene has CDR1 SGHRS and CDR2 YFSETQ. Trimming took 2 bases from V and 3 from J, leaving 8 bases between them. This CDR3 contains 14 residues. The CDR3 loop is CASSFGPDTGELFF. In nucleotides, the CDR3 is TGCGCCAGCAGCTTTGGGCCGGACACCGGGGAGCTGTTTTTT.

The V call is TRBV30, the J call TRBJ2-7, with D possibly being TRBD2 (5 bases). The CDR3 has 15 amino acids. Trimming took off 2 bases at V and 3 bases at J, with 17 bases between the two ends. The germline CDR1 and CDR2 sequences are GTSNPN and SVGIG (reference sequence). The CDR3 region has the DNA TGTGCCTGGAGTCGTATGGCTAGCAGTTACTACGAGCAGTACTTC. Its translation: CAWSRMASSYYEQYF.

The rearrangement links TRBV4-1 to TRBJ1-2; the D is unclear. Germline V lookup: CDR1 MGHRA, CDR2 YSYEKL. Trimming took 1 base from V and 0 from J, leaving 9 bases between them. The CDR3 has 15 amino acids. CDR3 DNA sequence: TGCGCCAGCAGCCAAGGGCTGTCAGCTAACTATGGCTACACCTTC. Protein product: CASSQGLSANYGYTF.

The chain employs TRBV4-1 and TRBJ1-4; 10 bases are shared with TRBD1. J gave up 7 bases and V 1 base, and 3 bases lay outside the gene matches. The length of the CDR3 is 15 residues. Germline assignment: CDR1 MGHRA and CDR2 YSYEKL. The CDR3 nucleotides read TGCGCCAGCAGCCAAGTAGGGGACAGGGGTGAAAAACTGTTTTTT. Its translation is CASSQVGDRGEKLFF.

This chain uses TRBV27 with TRBJ1-6; D might be TRBD1 (5 bases). From germline, CDR1 is MNHEY and CDR2 SMNVEV (reference sequence). This CDR3 has 15 amino acids. V dropped 1 base and J dropped 10 bases, with 14 bases sitting between them. The CDR3: CASSLWVGHRSPLHF. The CDR3 nucleotides are TGTGCCAGCAGTTTATGGGTGGGGCACAGGTCACCCCTCCACTTT.

The chain links TRBV6-5 to TRBJ2-5, with 8 bases identical to TRBD1. With 6 bases clipped from V and 1 base from J, the junction kept 7 bases outside the gene matches. Per the germline V gene, CDR1 is MNHEY and CDR2 is SVGAGI. The CDR3 is 15 amino acids. This CDR3 is CASSDGQGGQETQYF. The DNA of the CDR3 is TGTGCCAGCAGCGATGGACAGGGAGGCCAAGAGACCCAGTACTTC.

Comment on this clone: At the DNA level, this CDR3 is encoded by other sequences in the same sample as well. The chain has TRBV9 and TRBJ1-1, with 8 nucleotides matching TRBD1. Germline trimming cut 2 bases from V and 5 bases from J; bases unmatched to any gene: 8. The CDR3 is 15 amino acids. Germline V lookup: CDR1 SGDLS, CDR2 YYNGEE. CDR3 DNA: TGTGCCAGCAGCGTGGGAGGACAGGGTGGAACTGAAGCTTTCTTT. Its protein product is CASSVGGQGGTEAFF.

V and J are TRBV9 and TRBJ2-3, with 13 positions matching TRBD2. V was clipped by 4 bases and J by 3 bases; unmatched bases: 5. CDR1 and CDR2 (germline): SGDLS, YYNGEE. The CDR3 totals 16 residues. CDR3 coding DNA: TGTGCCAGCAGCCCCGGGACTAGCGGGACGACAGATACGCAGTATTTT. Its protein product is CASSPGTSGTTDTQYF.

The genes are TRBV6-6 and TRBJ2-2, with 7 bases identical to TRBD2. After removal of 6 bases from V and 6 bases from J, the junction contained 13 bases not matched to a gene. The CDR3 has 16 amino acids. Germline V CDR1 and CDR2: MNHNY, SVGAGI (reference sequence). The CDR3 DNA sequence: TGTGCCAGCAGGGGTTATACGGGAGGTTTCCCCGGGGAGCTGTTTTTT. This codes for CASRGYTGGFPGELFF.

V is TRBV7-6 and J is TRBJ1-6; TRBD1 matches 9 bases. Germline lookup yields CDR1 SGHVS and CDR2 FNYEAQ. V shed 5 bases, J shed 7 bases, and the junction held 3 bases outside the gene matches. This CDR3 is 14 amino acids long. The CDR3 spells CASSGGQGNSPLHF. DNA of the CDR3: TGTGCCAGCAGCGGGGGACAGGGAAATTCACCCCTCCACTTT.

Turning to this clone: This CDR3 is also generated by other DNA sequences in the sample. The V gene is TRBV10-3, the J gene TRBJ1-5; D perhaps matches TRBD1 (5 bases). CDR1 is ENHRY, CDR2 SYGVKD, per germline. V gave up 4 bases and J gave up 0 bases, with 7 bases separating them. The CDR3 is 14 amino acids. In DNA form, the CDR3 reads TGTGCCATCAGTGGGGGGGATAGCAATCAGCCCCAGCATTTT. It specifies CAISGGDSNQPQHF.

The genes are TRBV2 and TRBJ2-5, with unresolved D. The CDR3 spans 14 residues. V shed 9 bases and J shed 6 bases, with 20 bases lying between them. Germline-derived CDR1 and CDR2 are SNHLY and FYNNEI. The chain's CDR3 is CASMPGQSRKTQYF. CDR3 nucleotide sequence: TGTGCCAGTATGCCGGGTCAGTCGCGAAAGACCCAGTACTTC.

The CDR3 loop reads CASSVEGIRQGAWYNEQFF. CDR3 DNA sequence: TGTGCCAGCAGCGTAGAGGGAATTCGACAGGGGGCTTGGTACAATGAGCAGTTCTTC. The genes are TRBV9 and TRBJ2-1; 10 positions match TRBD1. From germline, CDR1 is SGDLS and CDR2 YYNGEE. Germline trimming cut 0 bases from V and 4 bases from J; bases unmatched to any gene: 13. CDR3 length: 19 amino acids. The full variable domain, with the rest looked up from reference TRBV9 and TRBJ2-1, is DSGVTQTPKHLITATGQRVTLRCSPRSGDLSVYWYQQSLDQGLQFLIQYYNGEERAKGNILERFSAQQFPDLHSELNLSSLELGDSALYFCASSVEGIRQGAWYNEQFFGPGTRLTVL.

The chain is built from TRBV13 and TRBJ1-2; the match to TRBD1 covers 8 bases. V trimming: 3 bases; J trimming: 1 base; junction bases outside the gene matches: 7. This CDR3 comprises 16 residues. CDR1 is PRHDT, CDR2 FYEKMQ, per germline (reference sequence). CDR3 protein: CASSLGQVSDNYGYTF. The DNA for the CDR3 is TGTGCCAGCAGCTTGGGACAGGTTTCCGATAACTATGGCTACACCTTC.

The chain links TRBV7-9 to TRBJ2-1; the D gene is possibly TRBD2 (7 bases). The CDR3 loop spans 16 amino acids. Germline V gene lookup returns CDR1 SEHNR and CDR2 FQNEAQ (reference sequence). The V gene lost 7 bases and the J gene lost 7 bases, with 23 bases spanning the gap. CDR3 sequence: CASTPPGGRFPNEQFF. For the CDR3, the DNA is TGTGCCAGCACCCCGCCCGGGGGGCGATTTCCGAATGAGCAGTTCTTC.

The chain is built from TRBV4-3 and TRBJ1-6; no clear D. The ends were cut back, 0 bases at V and 3 bases at J, with 6 bases in the middle. The CDR3 runs 15 residues. CDR1 and CDR2 from the germline V gene are LGHNA and YSLEER. This CDR3 is CASSQEAGYNSPLHF. DNA of the CDR3: TGCGCCAGCAGCCAAGAAGCCGGCTATAATTCACCCCTCCACTTT.

V and J are TRBV11-2 and TRBJ2-7; 10 bases map to TRBD2. Germline V gene sequence: CDR1 SGHAT, CDR2 FQNNGV. The CDR3 consists of 16 residues. The V and J ends lost 0 bases and 2 bases, in that order; junction bases with no gene match: 4. CDR3 protein: CASSLEWLAGAYEQYF. CDR3 nucleotides: TGTGCCAGCAGCTTAGAGTGGCTAGCGGGAGCCTACGAGCAGTACTTC.